A selection of T cell receptor beta chains follows, all from one sample in a study of PD-L1 blockade in urothelial cancer. Only in-frame clones appear in the TCRdb table, and some are missing; sequencing was by immunoSEQ multiplex PCR. The sample lists roughly 30,000 clones; roughly 84% were seen once. The sample was PBMCs, taken around atezolizumab (anti-PD-L1) treatment. Source of these receptors: a man aged 60 to 75 with urothelial cancer. Both conserved end residues are part of each CDR3. The D gene is left open where the match is weak. Expanded clones get a size class; other rows say once, few or many, or leave the size out.

TRBV5-1	NA	TRBD1	TRBJ1-1	TGCGCCAGCAGCCTGGGGACAGGGGGCCGAGCTTTCTTT	CASSLGTGGRAFF
TRBV7-2	NA	TRBD1	TRBJ2-5	TGTGCCAGCAGCTTAGACGGGACAGGGCCAGAGACCCAGTACTTC	CASSLDGTGPETQYF
TRBV7-6	NA	NA	TRBJ2-4	TGTGCCAGCAGCGCTTTCGGTGGGGGACTAGCCAAAAACATTCAGTACTTC	CASSAFGGGLAKNIQYF
TRBV12-5	NA	NA	TRBJ2-2	TGTGCTAGTGGTTTGAGTAGCGGCCCTACCGGGGAGCTGTTTTTT	CASGLSSGPTGELFF
TRBV5-6	NA	NA	TRBJ2-2	TGTGCCAGCAGCTTGAGGGGGGGAGCGGACACCGGGGAGCTGTTTTTT	CASSLRGGADTGELFF
TRBV13	NA	NA	TRBJ2-7	TGTGCCAGCAGCTTCTTCTCCTACGAGCAGTACTTC	CASSFFSYEQYF
TRBV6-5	NA	TRBD1	TRBJ1-3	TGTGCCAGCCGCCCGACAGGGGGCTTGGGAAACACCATATATTTT	CASRPTGGLGNTIYF
TRBV12-5	NA	TRBD2	TRBJ2-1	TGTGCTAGTGGGAATGCGGGAGGTTCCCATGAGCAGTTCTTC	CASGNAGGSHEQFF
TRBV19	once	NA	TRBJ2-3	TGTGCCAGTAGTAGTGGAGGCACAGATACGCAGTATTTT	CASSSGGTDTQYF
TRBV19	NA	NA	TRBJ2-7	TGTGCCAGTAGTCAGCGGGCAGTGGGCTACGAGCAGTACTTC	CASSQRAVGYEQYF
TRBV6-1	NA	TRBD1	TRBJ2-7	TGTGCCAGCACCACAGGGGAAGAGCAGTACTTC	CASTTGEEQYF
TRBV7-2	NA	NA	TRBJ2-3	TGTGCCAGCAGTCCAGGGGCGGCCCGCACAGATACGCAGTATTTT	CASSPGAARTDTQYF
TRBV2	NA	TRBD2	TRBJ2-5	TGTGCCAGCTCCGGGACTAGCGGGAGAGGGGGAGAGACCCAGTACTTC	CASSGTSGRGGETQYF
TRBV7-6	NA	TRBD1	TRBJ1-2	TGTGCCAGCAGCTTAGGGACAGGGCCCTATCTTCTTTTC	CASSLGTGPYLLF
TRBV29-1	NA	TRBD1	TRBJ1-5	TGCAGCGTTGGGGGGTTTGGACAGGGGGAAGAGCCCCAGCATTTT	CSVGGFGQGEEPQHF
TRBV9	NA	NA	TRBJ2-1	TGTGCCAGCAGCGTAGAGGGGGGACAGCATAAGTTCTTC	CASSVEGGQHKFF
TRBV5-1	NA	NA	TRBJ2-1	TGCGCCAGCACCAAGGAAGCGGGCTCCTACAATGAGCAGTTCTTC	CASTKEAGSYNEQFF
TRBV7-2	NA	NA	TRBJ2-7	TGTGCCAGCAGCTTAGGTCTCGCTACAGGTTCCTCGGCCGAGCAGTACTTC	CASSLGLATGSSAEQYF
TRBV11-3	NA	TRBD1	TRBJ2-5	TGTGCCAGCAGCTTAGGGGGTCCGGGACAGGAGCAAGAGACCCAGTACTTC	CASSLGGPGQEQETQYF
TRBV10-1	NA	NA	TRBJ2-2	TGCGCCAGCAGGGCCAGGGGATCCGGGGAGCTGTTTTTT	CASRARGSGELFF
TRBV28	NA	NA	TRBJ2-3	TGTGCCAGCAGTTTGTTGGGGCTTTACACAGATACGCAGTATTTT	CASSLLGLYTDTQYF
TRBV28	NA	NA	TRBJ2-7	TGTGCCAGCTTCTTTTCCTTGGGGGGCGAGCAGTACTTC	CASFFSLGGEQYF
TRBV5-1	NA	TRBD1	TRBJ1-2	TGCGCCAGCAGCTTGGCGGACAGGGGGTTCTATGGCTACACCTTC	CASSLADRGFYGYTF
TRBV5-6	NA	TRBD1	TRBJ2-7	TGTGCCAGCAGCCCCGACCGGACAGGGGGCAAGCAGTACTTC	CASSPDRTGGKQYF
TRBV10-3	few	TRBD1	TRBJ1-2	TGTGCCATCAGTGAGATGGGACAGGGCTTTGGCTACACCTTC	CAISEMGQGFGYTF
TRBV27	NA	NA	TRBJ1-6	TGTGCCAGCAGTTTTTCTCCTAAGTTAGCCCTCCACTTT	CASSFSPKLALHF
TRBV5-1	NA	TRBD2	TRBJ2-1	TGCGCCAGCAGCTTGGGGCTAGCGGACAATGAGCAGTTCTTC	CASSLGLADNEQFF
TRBV5-4	NA	TRBD2	TRBJ2-3	TGTGCCAGCAGCGCCCGGCAGACTAGCGGGACTGCTGATACGCAGTATTTT	CASSARQTSGTADTQYF
TRBV19	NA	TRBD2	TRBJ2-1	TGTGCCAGTAGTATCCGGACTAGCGGGAGGTACAATGAGCAGTTCTTC	CASSIRTSGRYNEQFF
TRBV27	NA	NA	TRBJ2-1	TGTGCCAGCAGTTTATCTAGGGAGGATGAGCAGTTCTTC	CASSLSREDEQFF
TRBV30	NA	NA	TRBJ2-3	TGTGCCTGGAGTGTAAGAAGAGCAGATACGCAGTATTTT	CAWSVRRADTQYF
TRBV9	NA	TRBD2	TRBJ2-2	TGTGCCAGCGGACGATTAGCGGGAGGAGTGTCCGGGGAGCTGTTTTTT	CASGRLAGGVSGELFF
TRBV11-2	NA	TRBD1	TRBJ1-1	TGTGCCAGCAGCCCCCTGGAGGGGGCGCTCACTGAAGCTTTCTTT	CASSPLEGALTEAFF
TRBV5-4	NA	TRBD2	TRBJ2-3	TGTGCCAGCAGCTTGGGAGCGGGAGTCTCCACAGATACGCAGTATTTT	CASSLGAGVSTDTQYF
TRBV9	NA	NA	TRBJ2-7	TGTGCCAGCAGCCCAACGGGACAATCCTACGAGCAGTACTTC	CASSPTGQSYEQYF
TRBV28	NA	NA	TRBJ2-1	TGTGCCAGCAGTTTCACCGGACTTACGTACAATGAGCAGTTCTTC	CASSFTGLTYNEQFF
TRBV6-4	once	TRBD2	TRBJ2-3	TGTGCCAGCAGCCCTTTAGCGGGAGGAACAGATACGCAGTATTTT	CASSPLAGGTDTQYF
TRBV5-1	NA	TRBD2	TRBJ2-1	TGCGCCAGCAGCTTGGTTCCAGCGGGAGGGCCTCCCTACAATGAGCAGTTCTTC	CASSLVPAGGPPYNEQFF
TRBV10-3	NA	TRBD2	TRBJ2-3	TGTGCCATCGGGGGACTAGCGACTAGCACAGATACGCAGTATTTT	CAIGGLATSTDTQYF
TRBV5-6	NA	TRBD2	TRBJ2-7	TGTGCCAGCAGCAGACTACTAGCGGTCCACGAGCAGTACTTC	CASSRLLAVHEQYF
TRBV7-9	few	TRBD1	TRBJ1-2	TGTGCCAGCAGCTTAGCGAGGACAGGGCTAAACTATGGCTACACCTTC	CASSLARTGLNYGYTF
TRBV4-3	NA	TRBD2	TRBJ2-3	TGCGCCAGCAGCCAAGATAGGGCGGGAGGGCCCGTAGATACGCAGTATTTT	CASSQDRAGGPVDTQYF
TRBV5-1	NA	NA	TRBJ1-1	TGCGCCAGCAGCTTCGCCGGGGACACTGAAGCTTTCTTT	CASSFAGDTEAFF
TRBV30	few	NA	TRBJ1-1	TGTGCCTGTGAGGGATTCCCCAAGGGAGTAGCTTTCTTT	CACEGFPKGVAFF
TRBV5-4	NA	NA	TRBJ2-1	TGTGCCAGCAGCTCCCAGGACTCGCTGAGGCGTGAGCAGTTCTTC	CASSSQDSLRREQFF
TRBV6-1	few	TRBD1	TRBJ1-6	TGTGCCAGCAGTGAAGTGACAGGGGTGAATTCACCCCTCCACTTT	CASSEVTGVNSPLHF
TRBV6-1	NA	NA	TRBJ1-4	TGTGCCAGCAGAGTCACATTCCCAACTAATGAAAAACTGTTTTTT	CASRVTFPTNEKLFF
TRBV2	NA	TRBD1	TRBJ2-7	TGTGCCAGCGACCAGGGGGCTATTTCCTACGAGCAGTACTTC	CASDQGAISYEQYF
TRBV9	NA	TRBD2	TRBJ2-3	TGTGCCAGCAGCCCTCGACTAGCGGGAGGGCCTGGAGATACGCAGTATTTT	CASSPRLAGGPGDTQYF
TRBV7-8	NA	NA	TRBJ2-1	TGTGCCAGCAGCTGGAGCCCTTACAATGAGCAGTTCTTC	CASSWSPYNEQFF
TRBV16	NA	TRBD1	TRBJ1-2	TGTGCCAGCAGCTTGGGACAGGGGAAAAATGGCTACACCTTC	CASSLGQGKNGYTF
TRBV19	NA	TRBD2	TRBJ2-7	TGTGCCAGTTCCCCCCCGGGGACTAGAAATGAGCAGTACTTC	CASSPPGTRNEQYF
TRBV10-3	once	TRBD1	TRBJ2-7	TGTGCCATCACCAAGGGGACAGGGACCTACGAGCAGTACTTC	CAITKGTGTYEQYF
TRBV5-1	NA	TRBD2	TRBJ2-1	TGCGCCAGCAGAGGCGATAGCGGGAACTCCTACAATGAGCAGTTCTTC	CASRGDSGNSYNEQFF
TRBV7-8	NA	TRBD1	TRBJ1-3	TGTGCCAGCAGCTTAATGGGACAGGGGGGGTCTGGAAACACCATATATTTT	CASSLMGQGGSGNTIYF
TRBV9	NA	NA	TRBJ1-2	TGTGCCAGCAGCGTACGCGGGGGGGCTTTGACAACCGGCTACACCTTC	CASSVRGGALTTGYTF
TRBV4-3	NA	TRBD1	TRBJ2-7	TGCGCCAGCAGCCAACCTGGACAGGGGACGGGTGAGCAGTACTTC	CASSQPGQGTGEQYF
TRBV4-1	NA	TRBD2	TRBJ2-2	TGCGCCAGCACTCTCAGACTAGCGAAGAACACCGGGGAGCTGTTTTTT	CASTLRLAKNTGELFF
TRBV11-3	NA	NA	TRBJ2-2	TGTGCCAGCAGCTTAGCAAGGGGTCCCATGGGCACCGGGGAGCTGTTTTTT	CASSLARGPMGTGELFF